The 11 T cell receptor beta chains listed next were all sequenced from one sample in a study of T-cell reconstitution after alpha-beta-depleted transplantation in children. Unique molecular identifiers featured in how the TCRbeta library was prepared. TCRdb redid the calling of the PCR reads with MiXCR, one entry per CDR3 protein. Counted here are hundreds of thousands of distinct CDR3 sequences, about 10% occurring once; the ten biggest clones make up less than 5%. The material sequenced was PBMCs from the stem cell graft donor, taken from the stem cell graft. The source of these receptors is a human donor who donated a stem cell graft to a child with acute myeloid leukemia.

V is TRBV12-3 or TRBV12-4 and J is TRBJ2-7; TRBD1 agrees at 10 bases. Trimming cost V 3 bases and J 3 bases; bases outside gene matches: 5. CDR3 length: 15 amino acids. CDR3 amino acids: CASSLGQGYFYEQYF. The CDR3 DNA is TGTGCCAGCAGTTTGGGACAGGGGTATTTCTACGAGCAGTACTTC.

This clonotype was counted at least ten times. This chain uses TRBV5-1 with TRBJ2-3, with 7 positions matching TRBD2. V was clipped by 6 bases and J by 2 bases; unmatched bases: 9. The CDR3 loop spans 15 amino acids. From germline, CDR1 is SGHRS and CDR2 YFSETQ. The CDR3 region is CASTGRREFTDTQYF. DNA of the CDR3: TGCGCCAGCACCGGTCGGCGGGAGTTCACAGATACGCAGTATTTT.

In this sample, this clonotype turned up many times. The chain recombines TRBV20-1 with TRBJ2-1; D uncertain. CDR3 size: 14 residues. Trimming cost V 6 bases and J 6 bases, with 18 bases left between them. Germline values: CDR1 DFQATT, CDR2 SNEGSKA (reference sequence). The CDR3 DNA is TGCAGTGCCATTTCCAGCGTAAGAAGCAATGAGCAGTTCTTC. This codes for CSAISSVRSNEQFF.

This clonotype was seen repeatedly, ten times or more. The J gene is TRBJ2-3, the V gene TRBV29-1, with D hard to call. The CDR3 runs to 11 residues. CDR1 and CDR2 from the germline V gene are SQVTM and ANQGSEA. V was trimmed by 5 bases and J by 4 bases, leaving 7 bases between them. This CDR3 is CSVMGSDTQYF. The CDR3 DNA sequence: TGCAGCGTTATGGGGTCAGATACGCAGTATTTT.

This clonotype has at least ten counts. The chain joins TRBV6-2 or TRBV6-3 to TRBJ2-7, with D tentatively TRBD2 (5 bases). The V gene lost 7 bases and the J gene lost 3 bases, with 16 bases spanning the gap. This CDR3 spans 14 amino acids. CDR1 MNHEY and CDR2 SVGEGT come from the germline V gene. The CDR3, as DNA: TGTGCCAGCACTGACTATCCCGCGGGCTACGAGCAGTACTTC. This codes for CASTDYPAGYEQYF.

CDR3 residues: CASRSEGVNYGYTF. The CDR3 coding sequence is TGCGCCAGCAGATCCGAGGGGGTCAACTATGGCTACACCTTC. The rearrangement joins TRBV5-1 to TRBJ1-2; TRBD1 might be the D (6 bases). Trimming removed 5 bases at V and 2 bases at J, with 13 bases between. Germline V gives CDR1 SGHRS, CDR2 YFSETQ. This CDR3 has 14 residues.

This clonotype was found a few times. The CDR3 spells CSVDRGEGRVYNEQFF. The CDR3 DNA follows: TGCAGCGTTGATCGAGGAGAGGGTCGGGTCTACAATGAGCAGTTCTTC. The chain links TRBV29-1 to TRBJ2-1, with D perhaps TRBD2 (5 bases). This CDR3 region has 16 residues. Germline lookup yields CDR1 SQVTM and CDR2 ANQGSEA. Trimming stripped 3 bases from V and 3 bases from J, with 18 bases between.

This clonotype was picked up many times. This chain connects TRBV6-5 to TRBJ2-5; D gene ambiguous. Trimming shortened V by 7 bases and J by 2 bases, and 11 bases separated the two germline ends. The V gene's germline CDR1 is MNHEY and CDR2 SVGAGI. The length of the CDR3 is 13 residues. Here the CDR3 reads CASTGRLQETQYF. The DNA of the CDR3 is TGTGCCAGCACCGGACGGTTACAAGAGACCCAGTACTTC.

This clonotype was detected only a few times. In nucleotides, the CDR3 is TGTGCCAGCAGTTCTAATACGGGGGCCTACGAGCAGTACTTC. Encoded protein: CASSSNTGAYEQYF. The chain joins TRBV25-1 to TRBJ2-7, with D maybe TRBD2 (6 bases). Trimming took off 5 bases at V and 2 bases at J, with 13 bases between the two ends. There are 14 residues in the CDR3. Per germline, CDR1 MGHDK and CDR2 SYGVNS.

The table lists this clonotype with a few counts. V gene TRBV20-1 combines with J gene TRBJ2-1; 8 positions match TRBD2. CDR1 is DFQATT and CDR2 is SNEGSKA in the germline V gene (reference sequence). J gave up 4 bases and V 8 bases, and 7 bases lay outside the gene matches. The CDR3 totals 13 residues. The CDR3 nucleotides are TGCAGTTCCGGGGGGGAGGTGTACAATGAGCAGTTCTTC. Its translation is CSSGGEVYNEQFF.

The CDR3 sequence: CASSFNTATNEKLFF. The CDR3 DNA reads as TGTGCCAGCAGCTTTAACACTGCAACTAATGAAAAACTGTTTTTT. V usage is TRBV7-9 and J usage is TRBJ1-4; no definite D call. V was pared by 3 bases and J by 0 bases, with 8 bases between. Germline CDR1 is SEHNR and CDR2 is FQNEAQ (reference sequence). The CDR3 extends over 15 amino acids.